This record concerns one T cell receptor beta chain sequence. Its antigen is not identified. This CDR3 has 12 residues. Germline V gene sequence: CDR1 SQVTM, CDR2 ANQGSEA. This record comes from a study of CXCR3-negative and CXCR3-positive naive CD8 T cells. Study-level points and caveats: Similar TRBV-TRBJ gene usage was seen in naive CXCR3-negative and CXCR3-positive cells, but not in memory cells. High diversity, comparable across both naive subsets, contrasted with much lower diversity in memory CD8+ cells.

Every CD8+ T cell subset underwent triplicate sorting at about 300,000 cells apiece. All TRB cDNA libraries came from 5' RACE performed with UMI labels. No DNA is given; TCRdb re-called the 5' RACE reads and lists each CDR3 protein once. The sample table includes approximately 41,000 distinct CDR3 sequences. J is TRBJ2-7 and V is TRBV29-1. Source material: memory CD8+ T cells from blood. The origin of this receptor is a human donor in good health. Some clones in this sample may be carry-over from other donors' samples. CDR3 sequence reads: CSVDFGTDEQYF.